What follows is one TCR beta chain and its context. Its matching antigen is unknown. The data were taken from a study of OX40 agonist ivuxolimab in advanced cancers. Study outcomes and limitations: Doses of 0.1 to 3.0 mg/kg were accompanied by clonal expansion of CD4+ and CD8+ blood T cells by week 6.

Per germline, CDR1 SNHLY and CDR2 FYNNEI. V lost 7 bases and J lost 8, with 15 bases in between. This CDR3 contains 13 residues. The table came from immunoSEQ multiplex PCR; TCRdb's copy has only in-frame clones and leaves some out. The top ten hold less than 4.5% of the sample, which has some 54,000 clones, 80% seen once. The V call is TRBV2, the J call TRBJ2-1, with D possibly matching TRBD1 (6 bases). The input for sequencing was CD4+ or CD8+ T cells sorted from blood, taken in a trial of the OX40 agonist ivuxolimab. The origin of this receptor is an adult with an advanced solid tumor such as melanoma, head and neck, liver or kidney cancer. The CDR3: CASNKQGLDEQFF. CDR3 nucleotides: TGTGCCAGCAACAAACAGGGTTTGGATGAGCAGTTCTTC.